This T cell receptor (beta chain) was retrieved from a study of cytomegalovirus exposure and HLA in healthy donors. The CDR3 loop spans 17 amino acids. Germline lookup yields CDR1 SGHTA and CDR2 FQGNSA. V dropped 2 bases and J dropped 0; count of bases not matched to a gene: 5. General study findings and limits: Cytomegalovirus association was listed for about 180 TCR beta chains.

For this clone: What it recognizes is unknown.

PCR employed 60 Vbeta and 13 Jbeta primers. The data were produced by immunoSEQ multiplex PCR, yet TCRdb's version contains in-frame clones alone and is incomplete. The sample lists some 160,000 clones, approximately 68% occurring once. The chain recombines TRBV7-2 with TRBJ2-4, with 9 bases matching TRBD2. Sequencing input: PBMCs. The origin of this receptor is a man in his sixties in good health and CMV-seronegative. CDR3 nucleotides: TGTGCCAGCAGCTTACGTGGTAGCGGGAGAGCCAAAAACATTCAGTACTTC. Encoded protein: CASSLRGSGRAKNIQYF.